This T cell receptor beta chain was obtained from a study of neurological immune-mediated disorders. Study-level points and caveats: The study found no CDR3 amino acid sequences shared by expanded clones across subjects, suggesting private repertoires in all groups. No clinical or MRI feature was associated with the multiple sclerosis repertoire cluster. HTLV-1-associated myelopathy showed the most TCR clonal expansion; multiple sclerosis the least, below healthy controls.

The table lists this clonotype with many counts. The antigen is unknown. The CDR3 has 14 residues. Trimming shortened V by 5 bases and J by 10 bases, and 15 bases separated the two germline ends. TCRdb recomputed calls from the 5' RACE reads with MiXCR, one row per CDR3 protein. Among around 67,000 distinct CDR3 sequences listed, roughly 5% were seen once. The sequence was obtained from a man younger than 30 with multiple sclerosis. Sequencing input: PBMCs. The J gene is TRBJ1-6, the V gene TRBV12-3 or TRBV12-4, with D tentatively TRBD1 (5 bases). The DNA of the CDR3 is TGTGCCAGCAGTCCCAGGGCGGGGAGGTCACCCCTCCACTTT. It is translated as CASSPRAGRSPLHF.